The present T cell receptor beta chain was sequenced within a study of T-cell memory formation after mild COVID-19. Findings of the study overall: CD4/CD8 balance characterized clones contracting day 15 to 85, and CD4+ skew characterized later expanders.

One entry per CDR3 protein results from TCRdb running MiXCR on the 5' RACE reads. The sample carries hundreds of thousands of distinct CDR3 sequences, 15% to 20% recorded once. This CDR3 region has 16 residues. With 0 bases clipped from V and 5 bases from J, the junction kept 7 bases outside the gene matches. Germline V CDR1 and CDR2: SGHRS, YFSETQ. This clonotype was found a few times. What it recognizes is unknown. The V and J genes are TRBV5-1 and TRBJ2-5, with 10 positions matching TRBD1. The receptor comes from an adult woman who had mild COVID-19 (a few samples of this study predate the infection). Cell type and time point are not known. The sample comprised PBMCs or a T cell subset sorted from them (not recorded which). CDR3 sequence reads: CASSLDPTGGGETQYF. CDR3 nucleotides: TGCGCCAGCAGCTTGGACCCGACAGGGGGCGGGGAGACCCAGTACTTC.